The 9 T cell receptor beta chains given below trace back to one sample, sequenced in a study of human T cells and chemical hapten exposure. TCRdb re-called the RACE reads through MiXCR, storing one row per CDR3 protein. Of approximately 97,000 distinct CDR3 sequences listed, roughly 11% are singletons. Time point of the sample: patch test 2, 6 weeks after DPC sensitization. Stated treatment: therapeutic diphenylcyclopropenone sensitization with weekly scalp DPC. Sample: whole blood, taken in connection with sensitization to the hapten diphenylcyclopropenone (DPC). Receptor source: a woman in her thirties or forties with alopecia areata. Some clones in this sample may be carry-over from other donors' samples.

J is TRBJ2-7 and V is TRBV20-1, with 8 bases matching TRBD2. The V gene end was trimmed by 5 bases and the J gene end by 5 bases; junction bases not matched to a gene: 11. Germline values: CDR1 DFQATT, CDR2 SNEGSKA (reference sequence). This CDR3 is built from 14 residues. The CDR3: CSAPPTGTRNEQYF. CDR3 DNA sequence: TGCAGTGCTCCTCCCACCGGGACTAGAAACGAGCAGTACTTC.

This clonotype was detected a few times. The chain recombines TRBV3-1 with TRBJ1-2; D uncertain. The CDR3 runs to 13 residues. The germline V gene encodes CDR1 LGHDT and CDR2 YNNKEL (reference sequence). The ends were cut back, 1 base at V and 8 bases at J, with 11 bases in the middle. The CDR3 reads CASSQGGLGGYTF. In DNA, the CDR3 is TGTGCCAGCAGCCAAGGAGGCCTGGGAGGCTACACCTTC.

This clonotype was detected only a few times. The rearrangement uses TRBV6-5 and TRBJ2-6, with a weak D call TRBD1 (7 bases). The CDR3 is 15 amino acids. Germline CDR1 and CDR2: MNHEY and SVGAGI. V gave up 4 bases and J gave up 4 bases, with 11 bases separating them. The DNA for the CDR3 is TGTGCCAGCAGTTCACAGGGGAGGGGGGCCAACGTCCTGACTTTC. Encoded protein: CASSSQGRGANVLTF.

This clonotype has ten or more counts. The CDR3 DNA is TGTGCCAGCTCACCGGGACTAGCGGCCAATGAGCAGTTCTTC. Translating gives CASSPGLAANEQFF. The chain recombines TRBV18 with TRBJ2-1, with TRBD2 identical over 11 bases. Trimming took 3 bases from V and 6 from J; bases not matched to a gene: 1. Per the germline V gene, CDR1 is KGHSH and CDR2 is LQKENI. The CDR3 runs to 14 residues.

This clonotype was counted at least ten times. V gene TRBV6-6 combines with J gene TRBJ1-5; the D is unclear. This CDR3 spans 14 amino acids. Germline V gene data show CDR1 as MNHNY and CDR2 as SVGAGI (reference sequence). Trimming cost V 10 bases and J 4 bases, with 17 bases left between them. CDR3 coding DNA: TGTGCCACCCAGCCGGGTAATGGTAATCAGCCCCAGCATTTT. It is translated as CATQPGNGNQPQHF.

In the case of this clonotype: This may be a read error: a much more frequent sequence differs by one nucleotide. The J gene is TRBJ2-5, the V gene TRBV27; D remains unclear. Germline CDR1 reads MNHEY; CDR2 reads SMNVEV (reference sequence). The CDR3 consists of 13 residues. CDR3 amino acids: CASSLRPPETQNF. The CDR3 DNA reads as TGTGCCAGCAGTTTAAGGCCCCCCGAGACCCAGAACTTC.

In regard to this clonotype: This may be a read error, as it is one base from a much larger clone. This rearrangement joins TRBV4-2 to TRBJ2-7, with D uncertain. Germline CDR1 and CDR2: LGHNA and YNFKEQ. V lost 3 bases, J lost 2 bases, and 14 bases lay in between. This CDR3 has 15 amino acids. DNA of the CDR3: TGTGCCAGCAGCCATGTGGCGGAGAGTACCTACGAGCAGTACTTC. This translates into CASSHVAESTYEQYF.

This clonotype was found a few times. This CDR3 is CASSPLGWEKGYEQYF. The CDR3 bases are TGTGCCAGCAGTCCCCTCGGATGGGAAAAAGGTTACGAGCAGTACTTC. The chain combines TRBV28 with TRBJ2-7, with D hard to call. CDR3 length equals 16 residues. Germline assignment: CDR1 MDHEN and CDR2 SYDVKM. Trimming took off 5 bases at V and 4 bases at J, with 21 bases between the two ends.

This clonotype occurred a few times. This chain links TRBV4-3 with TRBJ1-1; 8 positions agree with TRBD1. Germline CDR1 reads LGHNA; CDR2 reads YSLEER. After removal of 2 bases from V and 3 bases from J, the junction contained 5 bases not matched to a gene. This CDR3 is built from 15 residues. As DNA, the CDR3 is TGCGCCAGCAGCCAACAGGGGGCCCGAGACACTGAAGCTTTCTTT. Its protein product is CASSQQGARDTEAFF.